The 20 T cell receptor beta chains reported below all come from one sample, sequenced in a study of metastatic and nonmetastatic thyroid tumors (dated by TCRdb to 2020 to 2022). The method behind the library was PCR. The listed sequencing device is Illumina HiSeq 4000. TCRdb reworked the public reads: Q25 trimming with fastp, MiXCR clone assembly, productive beta chains retained. In this sample the table shows around 34,000 clones, approximately 15% of which occur a single time. Jointly, the top ten make up about 19% of the sample. None of the patients had been given any treatment before thyroid surgery. Material for sequencing was blood. The receptors shown here come from a male donor with papillary thyroid cancer or a benign thyroid nodule (not recorded which). Some clones in this sample may be carry-over from other donors' samples.

The chain has TRBV12-3 or TRBV12-4 and TRBJ2-7; 8 positions match TRBD2. The CDR3 sequence is 14 residues long. With V trimmed by 6 bases and J by 2 bases, 6 bases remained unmatched. CDR3 coding DNA: TGTGCCAGCAGCCGGGGACTAGTCGCCTACGAGCAGTACTTC. Protein sequence: CASSRGLVAYEQYF.

This clone was detected a few times. The V and J genes are TRBV6-2 or TRBV6-3 and TRBJ2-3; D gene ambiguous. This CDR3 is 14 amino acids long. Trimming left V 2 bases short and J 0 bases short, with 6 bases between. CDR1 is MNHEY and CDR2 is SVGEGT in the germline V gene. The CDR3 loop reads CASSYQDSTDTQYF. Here the CDR3 DNA reads TGTGCCAGCAGTTACCAGGACAGCACAGATACGCAGTATTTT.

This clone was detected many times. The chain combines TRBV6-2 or TRBV6-3 with TRBJ2-7; D might be TRBD1 (5 bases). V was pared by 8 bases and J by 3 bases, with 14 bases between. Germline values: CDR1 MNHEY, CDR2 SVGEGT. The CDR3 has 13 residues. This CDR3 reads CASGSGALYEQYF. In nucleotides, the CDR3 is TGTGCCAGCGGTTCTGGGGCTCTCTACGAGCAGTACTTC.

There are many counts of this clone. The chain recombines TRBV9 with TRBJ2-1, with 8 positions matching TRBD1. The CDR3 covers 17 residues. Germline loops: CDR1 SGDLS, CDR2 YYNGEE. J was trimmed by 7 bases and V by 4 bases; bases with no gene match: 16. CDR3 coding DNA: TGTGCCAGCAGCTCCCCCAGGGGGCGCGACCTGCTGAATGAGCAGTTCTTC. Translation gives CASSSPRGRDLLNEQFF.

As to this clone: A single base separates this from a much larger clone, so it may be a read error. This sample includes further DNA sequences coding for the same CDR3. The chain combines TRBV7-2 with TRBJ2-4; tentatively, D is TRBD2 (5 bases). There are 13 residues in the CDR3. The germline CDR1 and CDR2 sequences are SGHTA and FQGNSA. V lost 1 base, J lost 16 bases, and 17 bases lay in between. CDR3 bases: TGTGCCAGCAGCTTAGGGGCGGGCTACTTTCGTTACTTC. This translates into CASSLGAGYFRYF.

This clone was picked up many times. The V and J genes are TRBV5-1 and TRBJ1-2; D gene uncertain. Germline V gives CDR1 SGHRS, CDR2 YFSETQ. V lost 1 base, J lost 8 bases, and 18 bases lay in between. The CDR3 is 15 amino acids. The DNA for the CDR3 is TGCGCCAGCAGCTTGACTTGGACGGACCCGGAGGGCTACACCTTC. Translating gives CASSLTWTDPEGYTF. The full variable domain, with the rest looked up from reference TRBV5-1 and TRBJ1-2, is KAGVTQTPRYLIKTRGQQVTLSCSPISGHRSVSWYQQTPGQGLQFLFEYFSETQRNKGNFPGRFSGRQFSNSRSEMNVSTLELGDSALYLCASSLTWTDPEGYTFGSGTRLTVV.

This clone was counted at least ten times. This chain uses TRBV19 with TRBJ1-4, with D possibly matching TRBD1 (6 bases). This CDR3 has 12 residues. Germline CDR1 and CDR2: LNHDA and SQIVND (reference sequence). V was trimmed by 11 bases and J by 4 bases, leaving 11 bases between them. The CDR3 here is CASGDLNEKLFF. The CDR3 DNA reads TGTGCCTCAGGGGACCTTAATGAAAAACTGTTTTTT.

This clone has ten or more counts. The chain uses TRBV10-3 and TRBJ2-2, with D uncertain. Germline V CDR1 and CDR2: ENHRY, SYGVKD. V shed 6 bases and J shed 7 bases, with 18 bases lying between them. The CDR3 runs to 15 residues. CDR3 coding DNA: TGTGCCATCAGCAGGACCGGCTTAGAAGACGGGGAGCTGTTTTTT. Translating it yields CAISRTGLEDGELFF.

In its sample, this clone was seen many times. The chain combines TRBV30 with TRBJ2-3; tentative D call: TRBD2 (6 bases). The V end was cut by 0 bases, the J end by 1 base, with 11 bases between. This CDR3 is built from 15 residues. Germline loops: CDR1 GTSNPN, CDR2 SVGIG (reference sequence). CDR3 in amino acids: CAWSVGGFGTDTQYF. CDR3 nucleotide sequence: TGTGCCTGGAGTGTCGGAGGGTTTGGCACAGATACGCAGTATTTT.

This chain joins TRBV7-2 and TRBJ2-2, with 9 nucleotides matching TRBD2. CDR1 and CDR2 from the germline V gene are SGHTA and FQGNSA. The CDR3 is 15 amino acids. V shed 6 bases, J shed 5 bases, and the junction held 7 bases outside the gene matches. CDR3 in amino acids: CASRWLAGNTGELFF. The CDR3 DNA reads as TGTGCCAGCAGATGGCTAGCGGGAAATACCGGGGAGCTGTTTTTT.

This clone was picked up many times. This chain connects TRBV11-2 to TRBJ2-3; 13 bases are shared with TRBD2. With 4 bases clipped from V and 4 bases from J, the junction kept 5 bases outside the gene matches. Germline CDR1 and CDR2: SGHAT and FQNNGV. The CDR3 loop spans 16 amino acids. CDR3 region: CASSYGLAGVSDTQYF. CDR3 bases: TGTGCCAGCAGCTACGGACTAGCGGGAGTTTCAGATACGCAGTATTTT.

The rearrangement uses TRBV5-6 and TRBJ2-7; D gene unclear. CDR3 length: 12 residues. Per the germline V gene, CDR1 is SGHDT and CDR2 is YYEEEE. The V gene lost 0 bases and the J gene lost 7 bases, with 8 bases spanning the gap. In DNA form, the CDR3 reads TGTGCCAGCAGCTTGGCGGTAAAGGAGCAGTACTTC. Protein sequence: CASSLAVKEQYF.

This clone occurred many times. This sequence joins TRBV18 and TRBJ2-3, with TRBD1 as a possible D gene (6 bases). Germline V gene sequence: CDR1 KGHSH, CDR2 LQKENI. V lost 6 bases and J 0 bases, leaving 22 bases between the germline ends. This CDR3 comprises 18 residues. The CDR3 loop reads CASSPGQGGQISTDTQYF. CDR3 sequence (DNA): TGTGCCAGCTCCCCCGGGCAGGGCGGACAGATTAGCACAGATACGCAGTATTTT.

This clone was found a few times. This chain uses TRBV19 with TRBJ1-5, with a possible D match to TRBD1 (6 bases). The length of the CDR3 is 16 residues. Germline V gene data show CDR1 as LNHDA and CDR2 as SQIVND (reference sequence). V was shortened by 3 bases and J by 7 bases, with 19 bases between the two germline ends. In DNA, the CDR3 is TGTGCCAGTAGTATGGGGGGCGGGCAGGGAGGGCAGCCCCAGCATTTT. This codes for CASSMGGGQGGQPQHF.

V usage is TRBV20-1 and J usage is TRBJ1-5, with TRBD1 identical over 7 bases. V shed 3 bases, J shed 4 bases, and the junction held 3 bases outside the gene matches. Germline loops: CDR1 DFQATT, CDR2 SNEGSKA (reference sequence). The CDR3 is made up of 13 amino acids. DNA for the CDR3: TGCAGTGCTAGGGGGACAGCAAATCAGCCCCAGCATTTT. Encoded protein: CSARGTANQPQHF.

This clone was found a few times. One end of the junction varies from germline; a read error may be responsible. Additional DNA sequences in this sample encode the identical CDR3. This rearrangement joins TRBV6-1 to TRBJ1-5; a possible D gene is TRBD1 (6 bases). CDR3 size: 16 residues. Germline V gene lookup returns CDR1 MNHNS and CDR2 SASEGT. The CDR3 nucleotides are TGTGCCAGCAGGCCTACAGGGACCCGGGGGAATCAGCCCCAGCACTTT. Amino acid sequence: CASRPTGTRGNQPQHF.

This clone is medium-sized. The genes are TRBV6-5 and TRBJ2-2, with 7 bases aligning to TRBD2. V was clipped by 4 bases and J by 5 bases; unmatched bases: 16. The CDR3 extends over 18 amino acids. CDR1 is MNHEY and CDR2 is SVGAGI in the germline V gene. The CDR3 DNA reads TGTGCCAGCAGTTGGACCGCAACGGGGGGAGGGCCGACCGGGGAGCTGTTTTTT. This translates into CASSWTATGGGPTGELFF.

This clone appeared once. This sequence joins TRBV30 and TRBJ2-7; 16 nucleotides agree with TRBD2. Germline trimming cut 2 bases from V and 7 bases from J; bases unmatched to any gene: 17. From germline, CDR1 is GTSNPN and CDR2 SVGIG (reference sequence). This CDR3 is 19 amino acids long. DNA of the CDR3: TGTGCCTGGAGTTGGACGGGACTAGCGGGAGGGCCCGCGAGGATAGAGCAGTACTTC. This codes for CAWSWTGLAGGPARIEQYF.

This clone was observed many times. This chain connects TRBV20-1 to TRBJ1-1; a weak D match, TRBD1 (5 bases). V was shortened by 5 bases and J by 1 base, with 5 bases between the two germline ends. From germline, CDR1 is DFQATT and CDR2 SNEGSKA (reference sequence). The CDR3 is 11 residues long. The chain's CDR3 is CSAGGNTEAFF. The CDR3 region has the DNA TGCAGTGCTGGGGGGAACACTGAAGCTTTCTTT.

By proportion, this clone is medium-sized. The rearrangement uses TRBV2 and TRBJ1-6; 8 nucleotides align to TRBD1. The CDR3 has 15 residues. Trimming at V came to 4 bases and at J to 7 bases, leaving 6 bases not matched to a gene. Germline assignment: CDR1 SNHLY and CDR2 FYNNEI. CDR3 coding DNA: TGTGCCAGCAGTGGGACCGGGACAGGCAATTCACCCCTCCACTTT. Residues: CASSGTGTGNSPLHF.